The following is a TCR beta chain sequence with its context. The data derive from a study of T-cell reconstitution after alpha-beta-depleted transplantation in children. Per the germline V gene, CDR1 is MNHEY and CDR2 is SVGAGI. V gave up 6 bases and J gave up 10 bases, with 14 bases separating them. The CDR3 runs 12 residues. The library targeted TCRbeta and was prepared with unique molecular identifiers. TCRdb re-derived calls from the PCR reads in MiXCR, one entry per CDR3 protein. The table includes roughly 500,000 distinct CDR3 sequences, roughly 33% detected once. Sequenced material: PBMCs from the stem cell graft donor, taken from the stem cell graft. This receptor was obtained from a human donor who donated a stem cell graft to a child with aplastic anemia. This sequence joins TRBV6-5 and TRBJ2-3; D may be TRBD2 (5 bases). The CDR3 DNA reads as TGTGCCAGCAGCTACGGGGATTCTGCGCAGTATTTT. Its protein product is CASSYGDSAQYF.